This T cell receptor beta chain was sequenced during a study of blood T cell repertoires in COVID-19. Whole-study context: Acute-phase and convalescent COVID-19 samples originated in the United States, Italy and Spain. Sources were T cells, B-cell-depleted T cells, or PBMCs; the material itself was cDNA or gDNA.

Germline CDR1 is SGHRS and CDR2 is YFSETQ. The CDR3 runs to 15 residues. Unmatched junction bases numbered 2, after V lost 0 bases and J lost 4 bases. Sequenced by immunoSEQ multiplex PCR; TCRdb stores in-frame clones only, minus some. The repertoire holds 100,000 or so clones, with 92% as singletons. The chain links TRBV5-1 to TRBJ1-5, with 9 bases that match TRBD1. The clonotype comes from a woman between 55 and 75 years old with active COVID-19. Sequencing was carried out using peripheral blood. The CDR3 nucleotides read TGCGCCAGCAGCTTGGAGGGACAGGGTAATCAGCCCCAGCATTTT. The encoded protein is CASSLEGQGNQPQHF.